The sample holds a few counts of the clone carrying this TCR beta chain. Its antigen is still unknown. Unique molecular identifiers featured in each of the TCR beta cDNA libraries. T cells numbering 1 to 10 million yielded a few hundred thousand cDNA molecules. TCRdb re-called the PCR reads with MiXCR, one entry per CDR3 protein. The sample lists roughly 730,000 distinct CDR3 sequences; roughly 29% were seen once. The source of the sample is a study of post-analysis software for immune sequencing data. Study context: Secondary progressive, relapsing-remitting and progressive-relapsing multiple sclerosis were among the included disease courses. General observations from the study: The normalized Chao1 diversity of multiple sclerosis patients was significantly lower than that of controls. Higher frequency in patients than in controls was seen for five TRBV segments, with TRBV5-6, TRBV5-1 and TRBV20-1 among them. Samples from one preparation batch, clustered by F measure, grouped strongly together.

Looked up from germline, CDR1 is SEHNR and CDR2 is FQNEAQ (reference sequence). This CDR3 has 17 amino acids. V was cut by 0 bases and J by 4 bases, with 18 bases left in between. The sequenced sample consisted of blood. This chain uses TRBV7-9 with TRBJ1-2; perhaps TRBD1 as D (6 bases). The sequence derives from a girl between 5 and 17 years old with multiple sclerosis. For the CDR3, the DNA is TGTGCCAGCAGCTTAGCCGACCGAAGGACAGAGCTCTATGGCTACACCTTC. It specifies CASSLADRRTELYGYTF.